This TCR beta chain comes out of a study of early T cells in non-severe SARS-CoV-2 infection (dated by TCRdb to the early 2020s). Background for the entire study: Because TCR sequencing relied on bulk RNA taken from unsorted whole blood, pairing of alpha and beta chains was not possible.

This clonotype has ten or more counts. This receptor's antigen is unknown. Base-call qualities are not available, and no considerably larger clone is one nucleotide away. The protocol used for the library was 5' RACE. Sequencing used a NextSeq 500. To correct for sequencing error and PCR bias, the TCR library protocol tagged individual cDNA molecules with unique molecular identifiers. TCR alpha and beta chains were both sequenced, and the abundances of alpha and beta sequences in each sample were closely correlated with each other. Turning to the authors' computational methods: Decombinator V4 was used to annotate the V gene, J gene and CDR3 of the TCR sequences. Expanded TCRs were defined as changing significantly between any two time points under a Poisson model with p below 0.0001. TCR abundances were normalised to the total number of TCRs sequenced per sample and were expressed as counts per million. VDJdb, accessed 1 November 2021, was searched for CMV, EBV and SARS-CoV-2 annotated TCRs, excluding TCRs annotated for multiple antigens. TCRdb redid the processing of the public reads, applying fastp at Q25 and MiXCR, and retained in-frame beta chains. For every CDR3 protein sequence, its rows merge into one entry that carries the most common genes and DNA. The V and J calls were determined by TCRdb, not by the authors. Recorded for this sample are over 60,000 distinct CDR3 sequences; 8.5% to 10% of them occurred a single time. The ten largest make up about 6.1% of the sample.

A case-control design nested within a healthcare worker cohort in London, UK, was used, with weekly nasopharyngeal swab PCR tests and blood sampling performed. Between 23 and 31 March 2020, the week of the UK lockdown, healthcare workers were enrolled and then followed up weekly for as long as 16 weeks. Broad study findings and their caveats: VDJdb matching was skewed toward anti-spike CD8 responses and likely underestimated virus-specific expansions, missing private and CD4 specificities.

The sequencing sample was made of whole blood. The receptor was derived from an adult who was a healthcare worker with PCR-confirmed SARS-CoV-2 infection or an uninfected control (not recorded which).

Read as DNA, the sequence is TGTGCCAGCAGCTCGGACAGGTTCGGAGAGACCCAGTACTTC. This yields the protein CASSSDRFGETQYF. The chain couples TRBV7-9 to TRBJ2-5, and TRBD1 matches 7 of the central bases. The CDR3, from cysteine to phenylalanine, totals 14 residues. Only the CDR3 DNA stays, 42 bases, in frame from base 1. V is cut back by 4 bases and J by 4 bases, with 6 bases in the junction unmatched. CDR1 SEHNR and CDR2 FQNEAQ were looked up in the germline V gene (reference sequence).